Following are 13 T cell receptor beta chains from one sample sequenced in a study of T cells in narcolepsy. The method was immunoSEQ multiplex PCR; TCRdb's version includes in-frame clones alone and lacks a portion of them. The profile covers about 20,000 clones, with under 85% appearing a single time and approximately 1.7% taken by the ten largest. Sequencing was done on a sample of memory (CD45RA-) CD4+ T cells from blood. The source is a human donor in good health.

The CDR3: CASSSLRDRDDPGANVLTF. DNA of the CDR3: TGTGCCAGTAGTAGCCTCCGGGACAGGGATGACCCTGGGGCCAACGTCCTGACTTTC. V is TRBV19 and J is TRBJ2-6; 9 bases map to TRBD1. V was pared by 4 bases and J by 2 bases, with 12 bases of the junction left unmatched. Germline CDR1 is LNHDA and CDR2 is SQIVND (reference sequence). The CDR3 is made up of 19 amino acids.

The chain links TRBV7-3 to TRBJ2-3, with TRBD2 matching 13 bases. V shed 5 bases and J 5 bases; nucleotides not matched to a gene: 7. Germline V gene sequence: CDR1 SGHTA, CDR2 FQGTGA. There are 16 residues in the CDR3. This CDR3 reads CASSPGTSGELDTQYF. The CDR3 region has the DNA TGTGCCAGCAGCCCGGGGACTAGCGGGGAATTAGATACGCAGTATTTT.

The rearrangement links TRBV19 to TRBJ1-5; possibly TRBD1 for D (6 bases). V lost 5 bases and J 0 bases, leaving 14 bases between the germline ends. The CDR3 covers 16 residues. Germline V gene sequence: CDR1 LNHDA, CDR2 SQIVND (reference sequence). The CDR3 coding sequence is TGTGCCAGTAGTCTGTTTACAGGGATTAGCAATCAGCCCCAGCATTTT. Protein: CASSLFTGISNQPQHF.

The chain employs TRBV28 and TRBJ2-3; D possibly corresponds to TRBD2 (6 bases). The CDR3 is 16 residues long. Between the trimmed V and J ends, which lost 3 bases and 4 bases, there was a span of 17 bases. Germline lookup yields CDR1 MDHEN and CDR2 SYDVKM. In DNA form, the CDR3 reads TGTGCCAGCAGTTTCGGTCGGGGGAGAGGCCCAGATACGCAGTATTTT. This codes for CASSFGRGRGPDTQYF.

With respect to this clone: This sample includes further DNA sequences coding for the same CDR3. The gene calls are TRBV18 and TRBJ2-7, with 7 bases aligning to TRBD1. The CDR3 is 12 residues long. Germline V CDR1 and CDR2: KGHSH, LQKENI. Trimming removed 3 bases from V and 10 bases from J; junction bases left unmatched: 6. CDR3 bases: TGTGCCAGCTCACCGGGACAGCAAGAACAGTACTTC. As protein: CASSPGQQEQYF.

The sample holds a few counts of this clone. J is TRBJ2-1 and V is TRBV2; D is perhaps TRBD1 (5 bases). The germline V gene has CDR1 SNHLY and CDR2 FYNNEI. The CDR3 is made up of 12 amino acids. The V end lost 6 bases, the J end lost 15 bases, and 18 bases lay between the germline ends. Here the CDR3 reads CASRSTGFKPFF. The CDR3 region has the DNA TGTGCCAGCAGAAGTACAGGTTTCAAGCCGTTCTTC.

This rearrangement joins TRBV19 to TRBJ2-2; TRBD1 aligns across 9 bases. This CDR3 comprises 15 residues. The trim removed 1 base at V and 8 bases at J, leaving 5 bases unmatched. In germline, CDR1 is LNHDA, CDR2 SQIVND (reference sequence). CDR3 sequence: CASSIVPTGGGELFF. The DNA of the CDR3 is TGTGCCAGTAGTATAGTCCCGACAGGGGGAGGGGAGCTGTTTTTT.

This rearrangement joins TRBV19 to TRBJ1-5; D is perhaps TRBD1 (5 bases). Germline CDR1 LNHDA, CDR2 SQIVND (reference sequence). Trimming left V 5 bases short and J 2 bases short, with 13 bases between. The CDR3 contains 15 residues. CDR3 region: CASSLTARGNQPQHF. DNA for the CDR3: TGTGCCAGTAGTCTCACTGCCAGGGGCAATCAGCCCCAGCATTTT.

The rearrangement links TRBV5-4 to TRBJ2-2, with D hard to call. The CDR3 is 15 residues long. Germline V CDR1 and CDR2: SGHNT, YYREEE (reference sequence). V was shortened by 7 bases and J by 0 bases, with 13 bases between the two germline ends. The CDR3 bases are TGTGCCAGCGCAATTGGAGCCACGAACACCGGGGAGCTGTTTTTT. It encodes CASAIGATNTGELFF.

J is TRBJ2-5 and V is TRBV27; no definite D call. The CDR3 totals 13 residues. V shed 3 bases and J shed 3 bases, with 8 bases lying between them. Germline V gene lookup returns CDR1 MNHEY and CDR2 SMNVEV (reference sequence). The CDR3 nucleotides are TGTGCCAGCAGTTTGGGCAGAAAAGAGACCCAGTACTTC. This translates into CASSLGRKETQYF.

V usage is TRBV11-1 and J usage is TRBJ2-1; 10 nucleotides agree with TRBD2. This CDR3 has 14 amino acids. V lost 4 bases and J lost 9; bases outside the gene matches: 6. CDR1 SGHAT and CDR2 FQDESV come from the germline V gene (reference sequence). CDR3 amino acids: CASSSGSGRVEQFF. The DNA of the CDR3 is TGTGCCAGCAGCTCTGGAAGCGGGAGGGTTGAGCAGTTCTTC.

The gene calls are TRBV7-9 and TRBJ2-1; TRBD1 matches at 8 bases. After removal of 4 bases from V and 9 bases from J, the junction contained 5 bases not matched to a gene. The germline CDR1 and CDR2 sequences are SEHNR and FQNEAQ (reference sequence). This CDR3 has 13 amino acids. The CDR3 sequence: CASSWTGKGEQFF. DNA of the CDR3: TGTGCCAGCAGCTGGACAGGGAAAGGTGAGCAGTTCTTC. Full variable domain (missing parts from reference TRBV7-9 and TRBJ2-1): DTGVSQNPRHKITKRGQNVTFRCDPISEHNRLYWYRQTLGQGPEFLTYFQNEAQLEKSRLLSDRFSAERPKGSFSTLEIQRTEQGDSAMYLCASSWTGKGEQFFGPGTRLTVL.

This clone has a single count. The chain carries TRBV29-1 and TRBJ1-1; possibly TRBD1 for D (6 bases). In germline, CDR1 is SQVTM, CDR2 ANQGSEA. The V gene lost 7 bases and the J gene lost 2 bases, with 14 bases spanning the gap. This CDR3 region has 13 residues. The DNA for the CDR3 is TGCAGCGCCGCCGGGGGCCCTAACACTGAAGCTTTCTTT. Translated, it gives CSAAGGPNTEAFF. The variable domain in full, completed from reference TRBV29-1 and TRBJ1-1, reads SAVISQKPSRDICQRGTSLTIQCQVDSQVTMMFWYRQQPGQSLTLIATANQGSEATYESGFVIDKFPISRPNLTFSTLTVSNMSPEDSSIYLCSAAGGPNTEAFFGQGTRLTVV.